The 14 T cell receptor beta chains in this list originate from one sample, sequenced in a study of T cell responses to AZD1222 COVID-19 vaccine. The method was immunoSEQ multiplex PCR; TCRdb's version includes in-frame clones alone and lacks a portion of them. The sample shows 55,000 to 60,000 clones, more than 80% of them seen only once. The sample here was peripheral blood, taken on day 0 of MenACWY control vaccination. The origin of the receptors is an adult in good health.

This chain joins TRBV19 and TRBJ2-2; 10 nucleotides line up with TRBD1. This CDR3 region has 15 residues. Germline values: CDR1 LNHDA, CDR2 SQIVND (reference sequence). V was pared by 4 bases and J by 8 bases, with 7 bases of the junction left unmatched. The CDR3 reads CASSTGTGALGELFF. CDR3 DNA: TGTGCCAGTAGTACCGGGACAGGGGCGTTGGGGGAGCTGTTTTTT.

The rearrangement uses TRBV7-9 and TRBJ2-7; unclear D gene. Trimming shortened V by 3 bases and J by 7 bases, and 10 bases separated the two germline ends. Germline CDR1 reads SEHNR; CDR2 reads FQNEAQ (reference sequence). The CDR3 is made up of 12 amino acids. CDR3: CASSFRIGEQYF. The CDR3 DNA is TGTGCCAGCAGCTTTCGGATCGGAGAGCAGTACTTC.

The rearrangement joins TRBV7-9 to TRBJ1-1; the D gene is possibly TRBD1 (5 bases). Looked up from germline, CDR1 is SEHNR and CDR2 is FQNEAQ (reference sequence). The CDR3 contains 13 residues. Trimming left V 2 bases short and J 6 bases short, with 10 bases between. CDR3 sequence (DNA): TGTGCCAGCAGCTTAAATCGGGGGGCTGAAGCTTTCTTT. Its protein is CASSLNRGAEAFF.

The rearrangement uses TRBV6-2 or TRBV6-3 and TRBJ2-7; 9 bases align to TRBD1. The CDR3 has 15 amino acids. Per the germline V gene, CDR1 is MNHEY and CDR2 is SVGEGT. V lost 6 bases, J lost 2 bases, and 8 bases stayed unmatched. CDR3 protein: CASSLGTGRAYEQYF. CDR3 in DNA: TGTGCCAGCAGCCTCGGGACAGGGCGAGCCTACGAGCAGTACTTC.

The chain recombines TRBV11-3 with TRBJ2-1; D call uncertain. The V end was cut by 3 bases, the J end by 4 bases, with 13 bases between. Germline CDR1 SGHNT, CDR2 YENEEA. There are 15 residues in the CDR3. CDR3 protein: CASSFDSLKYNEQFF. The CDR3 DNA follows: TGTGCCAGCAGCTTTGACTCCTTAAAGTACAATGAGCAGTTCTTC.

V usage is TRBV3-1 (or the pseudogene TRBV3-2) and J usage is TRBJ1-3, with D unresolved. The germline V gene has CDR1 LGHDT and CDR2 YNNKEL (reference sequence). The V and J ends lost 0 bases and 0 bases respectively, with 12 bases between them. The CDR3 totals 17 residues. The CDR3 nucleotides read TGTGCCAGCAGCCAAGAGTATTGGAGCCTCTCTGGAAACACCATATATTTT. It translates to CASSQEYWSLSGNTIYF.

The chain is built from TRBV28 and TRBJ2-3; maybe TRBD2 (6 bases). Per the germline V gene, CDR1 is MDHEN and CDR2 is SYDVKM. The CDR3 runs to 15 residues. V dropped 3 bases and J dropped 8 bases, with 18 bases sitting between them. The CDR3 nucleotides read TGTGCCAGCAGTTTTAGGCGACTAGAGCTCGGTACGCAGTATTTT. This gives the protein CASSFRRLELGTQYF. The entire variable domain, with the rest obtained from reference TRBV28 and TRBJ2-3, is as follows: DVKVTQSSRYLVKRTGEKVFLECVQDMDHENMFWYRQDPGLGLRLIYFSYDVKMKEKGDIPEGYSVSREKKERFSLILESASTNQTSMYLCASSFRRLELGTQYFGPGTRLTVL.

This clone was seen more than once but under ten times. The rearrangement joins TRBV30 to TRBJ1-1; 7 nucleotides line up with TRBD1. Germline CDR1 reads GTSNPN; CDR2 reads SVGIG (reference sequence). The CDR3 is 16 amino acids. After removal of 4 bases from V and 3 bases from J, the junction contained 14 bases not matched to a gene. CDR3 sequence (DNA): TGTGCCTGGAAAGGCCGTTACAGGGGATGGGACACTGAAGCTTTCTTT. Translated: CAWKGRYRGWDTEAFF.

V usage is TRBV24-1 and J usage is TRBJ1-2; maybe TRBD1 (5 bases). Germline values: CDR1 KGHDR, CDR2 SFDVKD. This CDR3 contains 13 residues. Trimming stripped 4 bases from V and 2 bases from J, with 7 bases between. The CDR3 is CATSEQGNYGYTF. CDR3 DNA: TGTGCCACCAGTGAGCAGGGAAACTATGGCTACACCTTC.

The rearrangement joins TRBV6-5 to TRBJ2-7; D perhaps matches TRBD2 (5 bases). V lost 7 bases, J lost 3 bases, and 13 bases lay in between. CDR3 length equals 13 residues. Germline loops: CDR1 MNHEY, CDR2 SVGAGI. In nucleotides, the CDR3 is TGTGCCAGCACGAGGACTGAGAACTACGAGCAGTACTTC. This encodes CASTRTENYEQYF.

The chain links TRBV14 to TRBJ2-1; 10 nucleotides match TRBD2. The V gene's germline CDR1 is SGHDN and CDR2 FVKESK. The CDR3 runs to 14 residues. Trimming cost V 4 bases and J 7 bases; bases outside gene matches: 4. CDR3 region: CASSPWTSGNEQFF. DNA of the CDR3: TGTGCCAGCAGCCCCTGGACTAGCGGTAATGAGCAGTTCTTC.

CDR3 bases: TGCAGCGTTGAGGAGACTAGGCTATCCTACGAGCAGTACTTC. Protein product: CSVEETRLSYEQYF. The gene calls are TRBV29-1 and TRBJ2-7; TRBD2 is a possible D gene (6 bases). The CDR3 is 14 residues long. V was trimmed by 3 bases and J by 1 base, leaving 13 bases between them. CDR1 and CDR2 (germline): SQVTM, ANQGSEA.

The J gene is TRBJ1-2, the V gene TRBV28; D not resolved. Trimming took off 3 bases at V and 7 bases at J, with 9 bases between the two ends. CDR3 length: 12 amino acids. The germline CDR1 and CDR2 sequences are MDHEN and SYDVKM. CDR3 amino acids: CASSFGRRGYTF. DNA for the CDR3: TGTGCCAGCAGTTTCGGCCGGCGTGGCTACACCTTC.

This chain links TRBV30 with TRBJ1-1, with D uncertain. Trimming cost V 0 bases and J 3 bases, with 8 bases left between them. The germline gives CDR1 GTSNPN, CDR2 SVGIG (reference sequence). The CDR3 covers 13 residues. The CDR3 region is CAWSVLADTEAFF. In nucleotides, the CDR3 is TGTGCCTGGAGTGTTTTAGCGGACACTGAAGCTTTCTTT.